The T cell receptor (beta chain) under discussion was sequenced for a study of identical twins. Each CDR3 protein gets one entry after TCRdb re-called the 5' RACE reads with MiXCR. The sample shows roughly 240,000 distinct CDR3 sequences, approximately 7.8% of them seen only once. The same sample was also used in a study of yellow fever vaccine responses in identical twins.

This receptor was obtained from a woman younger than 35 in good health. The sample comprised CD8+ T cells sorted from blood.

The CDR3 reads CASRSEGANYGYTF. DNA of the CDR3: TGTGCCAGCCGGTCGGAGGGGGCCAACTATGGCTACACCTTC. This chain connects TRBV7-9 to TRBJ1-2, with TRBD1 matching 7 bases. This CDR3 is 14 amino acids long. Germline V lookup: CDR1 SEHNR, CDR2 FQNEAQ (reference sequence). V gave up 8 bases and J gave up 2 bases; unmatched junction bases: 8.